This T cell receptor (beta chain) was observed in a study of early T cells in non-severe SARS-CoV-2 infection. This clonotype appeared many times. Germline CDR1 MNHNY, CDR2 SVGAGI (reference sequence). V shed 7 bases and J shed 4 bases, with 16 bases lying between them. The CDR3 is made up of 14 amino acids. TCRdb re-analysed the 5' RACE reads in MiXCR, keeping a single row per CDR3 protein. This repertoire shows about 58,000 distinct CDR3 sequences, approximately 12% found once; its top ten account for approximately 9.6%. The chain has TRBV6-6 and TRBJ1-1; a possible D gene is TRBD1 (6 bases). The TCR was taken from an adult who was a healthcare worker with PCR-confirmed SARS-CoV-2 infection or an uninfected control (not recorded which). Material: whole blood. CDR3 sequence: CASTLSTGSTEAFF. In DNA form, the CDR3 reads TGTGCCAGCACCCTTTCGACAGGTAGCACTGAAGCTTTCTTT.